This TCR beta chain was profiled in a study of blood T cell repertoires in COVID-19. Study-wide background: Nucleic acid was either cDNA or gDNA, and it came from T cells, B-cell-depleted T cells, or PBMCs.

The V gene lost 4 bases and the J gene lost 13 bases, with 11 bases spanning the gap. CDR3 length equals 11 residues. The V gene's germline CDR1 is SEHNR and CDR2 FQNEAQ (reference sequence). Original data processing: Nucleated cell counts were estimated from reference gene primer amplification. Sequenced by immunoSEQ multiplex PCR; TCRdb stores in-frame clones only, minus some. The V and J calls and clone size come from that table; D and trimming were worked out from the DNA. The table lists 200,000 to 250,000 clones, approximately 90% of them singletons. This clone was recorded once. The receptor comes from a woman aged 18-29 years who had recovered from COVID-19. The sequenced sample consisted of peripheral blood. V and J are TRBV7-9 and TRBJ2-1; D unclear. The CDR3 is CASSYGPFQFF. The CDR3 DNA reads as TGTGCCAGCAGCTATGGGCCTTTCCAGTTCTTC.